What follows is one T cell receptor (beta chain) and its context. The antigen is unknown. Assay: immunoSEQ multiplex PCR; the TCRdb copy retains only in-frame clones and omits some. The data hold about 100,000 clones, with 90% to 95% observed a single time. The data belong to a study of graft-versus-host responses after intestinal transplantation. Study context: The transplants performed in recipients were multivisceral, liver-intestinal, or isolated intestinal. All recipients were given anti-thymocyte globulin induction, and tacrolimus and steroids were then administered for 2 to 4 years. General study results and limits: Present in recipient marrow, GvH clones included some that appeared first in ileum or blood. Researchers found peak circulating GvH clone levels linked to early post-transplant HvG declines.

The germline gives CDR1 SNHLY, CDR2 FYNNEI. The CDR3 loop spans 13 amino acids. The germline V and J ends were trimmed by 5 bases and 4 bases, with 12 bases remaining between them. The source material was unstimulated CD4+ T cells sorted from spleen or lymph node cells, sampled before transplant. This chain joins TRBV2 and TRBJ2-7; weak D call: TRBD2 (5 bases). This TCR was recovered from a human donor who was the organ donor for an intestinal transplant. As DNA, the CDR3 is TGTGCCAGCAGTTTGATAGAGGGTTACGAGCAGTACTTC. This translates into CASSLIEGYEQYF.